This passage covers 18 T cell receptor beta chains from one sample sequenced in a study of cytomegalovirus exposure and HLA in healthy donors (dated 2017 in TCRdb). The method behind the library was the immunoSEQ multiplex PCR assay. For the multiplex PCR, a mixture combining 60 forward primers for TCR Vbeta segments and 13 reverse primers for TCR Jbeta segments was used. TCRdb stores this immuneACCESS table with in-frame sequences only. Part of the clones is absent; in the studies checked, under half of the shortfall reflects unresolved V genes, and no reason is known for the rest. This sample has about 140,000 clones in its table, and 75% to 90% of those were observed once. Over 0.95% of the sample lies in the top ten. Sequencing was carried out using PBMCs. These receptors came from a female donor in good health and CMV-seronegative.

The CDR3 DNA is TGTGCCAGCAGCCCCTCGGACAGGGGAGTCGGTGGCTACACCTTC. As protein: CASSPSDRGVGGYTF. This chain joins TRBV7-9 and TRBJ1-2; 9 bases align to TRBD1. With V trimmed by 5 bases and J by 7 bases, 11 bases remained unmatched. The CDR3 extends over 15 amino acids. CDR1 SEHNR and CDR2 FQNEAQ come from the germline V gene (reference sequence).

This clone was counted only a few times. J is TRBJ2-1 and V is TRBV29-1; 11 nucleotides align to TRBD2. CDR1 is SQVTM, CDR2 ANQGSEA, per germline. The trim removed 7 bases at V and 2 bases at J, leaving 4 bases unmatched. The CDR3 consists of 14 residues. The DNA for the CDR3 is TGCAGCGCCTTAGCGGGAGGGCCCTACAATGAGCAGTTCTTC. Translated: CSALAGGPYNEQFF.

The rearrangement links TRBV5-1 to TRBJ2-7; D may be TRBD1 (6 bases). There are 16 residues in the CDR3. Germline V gene lookup returns CDR1 SGHRS and CDR2 YFSETQ. Trimming pared 4 bases from V and 0 bases from J, leaving 17 bases between. CDR3 region: CASSREGGSSSYEQYF. The DNA of the CDR3 is TGCGCCAGCAGCCGAGAAGGGGGTTCGAGCTCCTACGAGCAGTACTTC.

The CDR3 region has the DNA TGTGCCAGCACCAAGACGGGACTAGACACAGATACGCAGTATTTT. Translated, it gives CASTKTGLDTDTQYF. V is TRBV6-6 and J is TRBJ2-3, with TRBD2 matching 8 bases. In germline, CDR1 is MNHNY, CDR2 SVGAGI (reference sequence). The CDR3 is 15 residues long. J gave up 2 bases and V 7 bases, and 8 bases lay outside the gene matches.

CDR3 residues: CATSRGTVRNTEAFF. CDR3 DNA: TGTGCCACCAGCAGAGGCACAGTACGGAACACTGAAGCTTTCTTT. This chain connects TRBV15 to TRBJ1-1; D is ambiguous. V was trimmed by 1 base and J by 1 base, leaving 10 bases between them. The CDR3 totals 15 residues. Germline assignment: CDR1 LNHNV and CDR2 YYDKDF (reference sequence).

The CDR3 region is CASSSTAGWQFF. CDR3 sequence (DNA): TGTGCCAGCAGCTCCACCGCGGGATGGCAGTTCTTC. V usage is TRBV7-2 and J usage is TRBJ2-1, with D possibly being TRBD2 (6 bases). From germline, CDR1 is SGHTA and CDR2 FQGNSA. This CDR3 has 12 amino acids. Trimming took 4 bases from V and 12 from J, leaving 13 bases between them.

This chain uses TRBV11-2 with TRBJ2-5, with 11 bases fitting TRBD2. V lost 3 bases to trimming and J lost 0 bases; unmatched junction nucleotides: 0. This CDR3 comprises 15 residues. Germline lookup yields CDR1 SGHAT and CDR2 FQNNGV. CDR3 region: CASSLTSGDQETQYF. The DNA for the CDR3 is TGTGCCAGCAGCTTGACTAGCGGGGACCAAGAGACCCAGTACTTC.

The chain is built from TRBV9 and TRBJ2-2; D not resolved. The CDR3 has 11 residues. V lost 4 bases to trimming and J lost 5 bases, with 3 bases between them. Germline CDR1 is SGDLS and CDR2 is YYNGEE. The CDR3 spells CASSRTGELFF. The DNA for the CDR3 is TGTGCCAGCAGCCGGACCGGGGAGCTGTTTTTT.

This chain's CDR3 is CASSDSGDLGYGYTF. CDR3 coding DNA: TGTGCCAGCAGTGACTCAGGCGACCTTGGCTATGGCTACACCTTC. The chain has TRBV6-1 and TRBJ1-2; no definite D call. The CDR3 length is 15 residues. Per germline, CDR1 MNHNS and CDR2 SASEGT. Trimming removed 3 bases from V and 4 bases from J, with 15 bases in between.

The sample holds one count of this clone. The chain couples TRBV25-1 to TRBJ1-1; no clear D. This CDR3 has 15 amino acids. Germline CDR1 is MGHDK and CDR2 is SYGVNS. Trimming pared 7 bases from V and 0 bases from J, leaving 15 bases between. DNA for the CDR3: TGTGCCAGCACCCCCCGTGGGCAGATGAACACTGAAGCTTTCTTT. It yields the protein CASTPRGQMNTEAFF.

J is TRBJ1-2 and V is TRBV6-9; a weak D match, TRBD1 (6 bases). This CDR3 region has 12 residues. Trimming stripped 2 bases from V and 8 bases from J, with 9 bases between. Germline V gives CDR1 MNHGY, CDR2 SVAAGI. The chain's CDR3 is CASSYGGAGYTF. CDR3 nucleotide sequence: TGTGCCAGCAGTTATGGGGGCGCGGGCTACACCTTC.

The V and J genes are TRBV6-5 and TRBJ1-1; the D is unclear. CDR3 length: 13 residues. Per germline, CDR1 MNHEY and CDR2 SVGAGI. The V and J ends lost 2 bases and 4 bases respectively, with 8 bases between them. The CDR3 here is CASSYVRSTEAFF. The DNA for the CDR3 is TGTGCCAGCAGTTACGTCAGGTCCACTGAAGCTTTCTTT.

In this sample, this clone turned up a few times. The chain is built from TRBV18 and TRBJ2-7; 9 bases match TRBD1. After removal of 3 bases from V and 1 base from J, the junction contained 7 bases not matched to a gene. Per the germline V gene, CDR1 is KGHSH and CDR2 is LQKENI. The CDR3 loop spans 16 amino acids. The CDR3 here is CASSPGQGTGSYEQYF. As DNA, the CDR3 is TGTGCCAGCTCACCGGGGCAGGGGACAGGGTCCTACGAGCAGTACTTC.

The genes are TRBV5-6 and TRBJ2-3; 7 bases are shared with TRBD1. The V and J ends lost 4 bases and 1 base, in that order; junction bases with no gene match: 9. Germline V gene lookup returns CDR1 SGHDT and CDR2 YYEEEE. The CDR3 has 16 residues. For the CDR3, the DNA is TGTGCCAGCAGCCTACTCGGACAGGCCCGCACAGATACGCAGTATTTT. Encoded protein: CASSLLGQARTDTQYF.

The table lists this clone with a few counts. This chain uses TRBV27 with TRBJ2-5; D may be TRBD1 (5 bases). The germline gives CDR1 MNHEY, CDR2 SMNVEV (reference sequence). This CDR3 is 13 amino acids long. Between the trimmed V and J ends, which lost 4 bases and 4 bases, there was a span of 10 bases. The CDR3: CASSSWGGETQYF. The CDR3 DNA reads as TGTGCCAGCAGTTCGTGGGGCGGAGAGACCCAGTACTTC.

The chain combines TRBV4-1 with TRBJ2-5; D gene ambiguous. Per germline, CDR1 MGHRA and CDR2 YSYEKL. The CDR3 is made up of 15 amino acids. V dropped 1 base and J dropped 0 bases, with 9 bases sitting between them. The CDR3 nucleotides are TGCGCCAGCAGCCAAGTAACAGCCGACCAAGAGACCCAGTACTTC. Translating gives CASSQVTADQETQYF.

The gene calls are TRBV5-1 and TRBJ1-2; the D is unclear. CDR3 length: 15 residues. V lost 0 bases and J lost 6, with 15 bases in between. Germline V gene data show CDR1 as SGHRS and CDR2 as YFSETQ. CDR3 sequence: CASSLETLTTNGYTF. CDR3 sequence (DNA): TGCGCCAGCAGCTTGGAGACTCTTACCACAAATGGCTACACCTTC.

V usage is TRBV27 and J usage is TRBJ2-3; D is perhaps TRBD1 (6 bases). CDR1 is MNHEY, CDR2 SMNVEV, per germline (reference sequence). Deletions cut 4 bases from V and 5 bases from J, with 13 bases between. The CDR3 length is 14 residues. In DNA form, the CDR3 reads TGTGCCAGCAGTTCGCCCGGGACACAAGATACGCAGTATTTT. Residues: CASSSPGTQDTQYF.